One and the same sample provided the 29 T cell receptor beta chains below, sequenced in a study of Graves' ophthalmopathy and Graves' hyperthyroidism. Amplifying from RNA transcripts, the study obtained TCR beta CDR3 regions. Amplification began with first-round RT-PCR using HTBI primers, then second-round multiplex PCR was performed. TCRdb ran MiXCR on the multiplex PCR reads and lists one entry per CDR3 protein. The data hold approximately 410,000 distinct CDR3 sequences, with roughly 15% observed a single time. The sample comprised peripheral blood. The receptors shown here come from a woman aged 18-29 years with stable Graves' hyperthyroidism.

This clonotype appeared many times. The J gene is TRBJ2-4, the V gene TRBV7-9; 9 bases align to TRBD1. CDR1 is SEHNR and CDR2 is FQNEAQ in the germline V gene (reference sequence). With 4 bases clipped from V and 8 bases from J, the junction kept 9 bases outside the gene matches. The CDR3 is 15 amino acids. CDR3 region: CASSSPGQGKDIQYF. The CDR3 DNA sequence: TGTGCCAGCAGCTCCCCTGGACAGGGGAAAGACATTCAGTACTTC. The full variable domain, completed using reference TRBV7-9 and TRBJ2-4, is DTGVSQNPRHKITKRGQNVTFRCDPISEHNRLYWYRQTLGQGPEFLTYFQNEAQLEKSRLLSDRFSAERPKGSFSTLEIQRTEQGDSAMYLCASSSPGQGKDIQYFGAGTRLSVL.

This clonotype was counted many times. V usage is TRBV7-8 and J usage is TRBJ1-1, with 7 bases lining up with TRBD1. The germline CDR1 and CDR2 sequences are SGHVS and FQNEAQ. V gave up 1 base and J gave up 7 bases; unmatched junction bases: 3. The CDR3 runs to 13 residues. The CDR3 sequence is CASSLDRGIEAFF. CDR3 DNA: TGTGCCAGCAGCTTAGACAGGGGTATTGAAGCTTTCTTT.

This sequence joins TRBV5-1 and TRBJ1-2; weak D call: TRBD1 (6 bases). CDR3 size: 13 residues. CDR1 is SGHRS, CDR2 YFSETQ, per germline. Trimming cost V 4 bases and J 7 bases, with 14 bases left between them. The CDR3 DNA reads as TGCGCCAGCAGCCCATCGGACAGATCTGGCTACACCTTC. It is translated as CASSPSDRSGYTF.

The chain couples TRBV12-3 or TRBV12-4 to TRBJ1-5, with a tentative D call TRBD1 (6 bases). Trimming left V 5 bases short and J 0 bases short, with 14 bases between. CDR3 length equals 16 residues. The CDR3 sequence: CASSRTWGASNQPQHF. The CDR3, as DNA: TGTGCCAGCAGTCGAACATGGGGGGCTAGCAATCAGCCCCAGCATTTT.

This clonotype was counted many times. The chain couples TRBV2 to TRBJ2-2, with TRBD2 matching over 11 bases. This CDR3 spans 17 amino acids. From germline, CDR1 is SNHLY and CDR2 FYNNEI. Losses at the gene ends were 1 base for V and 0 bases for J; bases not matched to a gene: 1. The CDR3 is CASSEVSGGANTGELFF. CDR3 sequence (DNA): TGTGCCAGCAGTGAAGTTAGCGGGGGGGCGAACACCGGGGAGCTGTTTTTT.

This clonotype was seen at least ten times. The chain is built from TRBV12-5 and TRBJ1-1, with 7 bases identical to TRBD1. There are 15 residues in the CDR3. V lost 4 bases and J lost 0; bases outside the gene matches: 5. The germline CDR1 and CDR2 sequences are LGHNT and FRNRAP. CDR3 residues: CASGWETGMNTEAFF. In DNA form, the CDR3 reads TGTGCTAGTGGTTGGGAGACAGGGATGAACACTGAAGCTTTCTTT.

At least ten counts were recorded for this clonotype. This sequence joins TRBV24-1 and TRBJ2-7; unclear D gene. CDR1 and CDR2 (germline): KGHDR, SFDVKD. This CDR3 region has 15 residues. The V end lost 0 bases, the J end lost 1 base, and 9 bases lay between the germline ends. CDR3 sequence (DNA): TGTGCCACCAGTGATTTGTCTGTTTATTCCTACGAGCAGTACTTC. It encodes CATSDLSVYSYEQYF.

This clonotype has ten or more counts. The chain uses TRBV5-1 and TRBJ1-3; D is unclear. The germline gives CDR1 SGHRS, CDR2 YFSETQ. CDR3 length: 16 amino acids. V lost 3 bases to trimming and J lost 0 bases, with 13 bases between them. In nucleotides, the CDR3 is TGCGCCAGCAGCTACGGGAGTCTTGGCTCTGGAAACACCATATATTTT. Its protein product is CASSYGSLGSGNTIYF.

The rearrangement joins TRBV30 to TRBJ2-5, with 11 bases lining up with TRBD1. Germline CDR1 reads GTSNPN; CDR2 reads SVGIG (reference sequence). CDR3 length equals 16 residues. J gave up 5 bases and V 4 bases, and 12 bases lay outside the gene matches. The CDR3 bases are TGTGCCTGGAATCGGATTGGGACAGGGGGTTCGGAGACCCAGTACTTC. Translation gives CAWNRIGTGGSETQYF. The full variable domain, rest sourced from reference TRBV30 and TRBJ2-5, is SQTIHQWPATLVQPVGSPLSLECTVEGTSNPNLYWYRQAAGRGLQLLFYSVGIGQISSEVPQNLSASRPQDRQFILSSKKLLLSDSGFYLCAWNRIGTGGSETQYFGPGTRLLVL.

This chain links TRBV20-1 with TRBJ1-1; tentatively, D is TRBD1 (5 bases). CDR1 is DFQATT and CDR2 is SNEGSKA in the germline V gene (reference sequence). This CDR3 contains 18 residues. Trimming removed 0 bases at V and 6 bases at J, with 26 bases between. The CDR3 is CSARDSIGKGHAVSEAFF. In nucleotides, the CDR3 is TGCAGTGCTAGAGATAGTATAGGGAAAGGACATGCAGTGTCTGAAGCTTTCTTT.

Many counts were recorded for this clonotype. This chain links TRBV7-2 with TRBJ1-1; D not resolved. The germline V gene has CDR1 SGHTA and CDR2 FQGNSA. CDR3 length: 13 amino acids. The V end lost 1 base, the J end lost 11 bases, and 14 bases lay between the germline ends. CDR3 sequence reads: CASSLGGRLSAFF. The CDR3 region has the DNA TGTGCCAGCAGCTTAGGGGGAAGGCTTTCGGCTTTCTTT.

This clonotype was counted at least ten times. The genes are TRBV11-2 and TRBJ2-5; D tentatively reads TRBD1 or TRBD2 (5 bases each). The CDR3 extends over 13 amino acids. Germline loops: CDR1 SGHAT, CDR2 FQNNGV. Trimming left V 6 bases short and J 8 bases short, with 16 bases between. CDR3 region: CASSTGTAATQYF. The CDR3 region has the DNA TGTGCCAGCAGTACCGGGACCGCCGCCACCCAGTACTTC.

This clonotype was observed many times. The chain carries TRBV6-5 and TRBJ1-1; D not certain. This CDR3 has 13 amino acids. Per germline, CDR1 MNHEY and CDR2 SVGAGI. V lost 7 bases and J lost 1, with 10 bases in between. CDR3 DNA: TGTGCCAGCATCCCTAGAGGGAACACTGAAGCTTTCTTT. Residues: CASIPRGNTEAFF.

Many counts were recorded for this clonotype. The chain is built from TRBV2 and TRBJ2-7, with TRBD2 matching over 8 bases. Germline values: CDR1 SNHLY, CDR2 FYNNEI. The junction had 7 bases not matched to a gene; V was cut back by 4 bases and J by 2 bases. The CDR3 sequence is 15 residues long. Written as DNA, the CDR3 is TGTGCCAGCAGTGCGTTAGCGGGGCGGGCCTACGAGCAGTACTTC. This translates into CASSALAGRAYEQYF.

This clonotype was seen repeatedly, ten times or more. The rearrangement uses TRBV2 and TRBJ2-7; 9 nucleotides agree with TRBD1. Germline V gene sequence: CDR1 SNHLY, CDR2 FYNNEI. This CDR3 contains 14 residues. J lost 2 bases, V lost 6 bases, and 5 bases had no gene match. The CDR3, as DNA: TGTGCCAGCAGAACCGGGACAGGGCCCTACGAGCAGTACTTC. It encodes CASRTGTGPYEQYF. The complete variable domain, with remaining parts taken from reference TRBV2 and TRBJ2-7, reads EPEVTQTPSHQVTQMGQEVILRCVPISNHLYFYWYRQILGQKVEFLVSFYNNEISEKSEIFDDQFSVERPDGSNFTLKIRSTKLEDSAMYFCASRTGTGPYEQYFGPGTRLTVT.

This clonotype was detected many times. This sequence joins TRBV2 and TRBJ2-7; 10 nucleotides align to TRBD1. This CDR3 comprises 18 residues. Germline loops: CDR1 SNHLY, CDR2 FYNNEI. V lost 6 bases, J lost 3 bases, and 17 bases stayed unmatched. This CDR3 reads CASSSSRTWDRGYYEQYF. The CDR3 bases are TGTGCCAGCAGCTCCTCTCGAACGTGGGACAGGGGATACTACGAGCAGTACTTC.

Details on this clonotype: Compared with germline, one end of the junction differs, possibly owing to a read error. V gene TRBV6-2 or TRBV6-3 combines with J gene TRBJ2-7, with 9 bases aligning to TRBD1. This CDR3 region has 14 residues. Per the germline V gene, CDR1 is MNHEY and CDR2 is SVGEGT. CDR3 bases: TGTGCCAGCCTCGGACAGGGGACACCCTACGAGCAGTATTTC. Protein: CASLGQGTPYEQYF.

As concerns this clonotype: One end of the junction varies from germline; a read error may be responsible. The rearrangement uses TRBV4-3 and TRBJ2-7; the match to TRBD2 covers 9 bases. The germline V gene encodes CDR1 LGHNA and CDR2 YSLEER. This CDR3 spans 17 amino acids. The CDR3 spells CASSQGPTSGSSYERYF. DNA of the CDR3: TGCGCCAGCAGCCAAGGCCCGACTAGCGGTAGCTCCTACGAGCGGTACTTC.

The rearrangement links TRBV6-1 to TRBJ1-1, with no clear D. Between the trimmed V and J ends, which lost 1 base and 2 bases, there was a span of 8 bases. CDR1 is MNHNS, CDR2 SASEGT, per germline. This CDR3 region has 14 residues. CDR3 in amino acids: CASSEGGDNTEAFF. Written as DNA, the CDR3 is TGTGCCAGCAGTGAAGGCGGGGATAACACTGAAGCTTTCTTT.

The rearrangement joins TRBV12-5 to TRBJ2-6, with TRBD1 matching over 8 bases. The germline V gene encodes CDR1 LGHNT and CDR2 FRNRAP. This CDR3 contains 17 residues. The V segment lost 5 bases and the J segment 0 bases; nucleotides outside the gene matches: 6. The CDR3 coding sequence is TGTGCTAGTGGTGCCGGGACAGGAAACTCTGGGGCCAACGTCCTGACTTTC. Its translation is CASGAGTGNSGANVLTF.

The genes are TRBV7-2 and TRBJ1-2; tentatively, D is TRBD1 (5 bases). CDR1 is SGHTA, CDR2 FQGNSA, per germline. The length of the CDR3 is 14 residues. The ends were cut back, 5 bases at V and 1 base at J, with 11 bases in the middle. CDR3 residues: CASSIRVLNYGYTF. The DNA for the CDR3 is TGTGCCAGCAGCATCAGGGTTCTTAACTATGGCTACACCTTC.

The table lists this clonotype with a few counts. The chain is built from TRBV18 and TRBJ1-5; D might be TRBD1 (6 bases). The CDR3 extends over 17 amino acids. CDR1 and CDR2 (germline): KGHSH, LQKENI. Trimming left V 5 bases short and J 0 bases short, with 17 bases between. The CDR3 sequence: CASSTSGGPGSNQPQHF. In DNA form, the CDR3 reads TGTGCCAGCTCAACCAGTGGGGGGCCGGGTAGCAATCAGCCCCAGCATTTT.

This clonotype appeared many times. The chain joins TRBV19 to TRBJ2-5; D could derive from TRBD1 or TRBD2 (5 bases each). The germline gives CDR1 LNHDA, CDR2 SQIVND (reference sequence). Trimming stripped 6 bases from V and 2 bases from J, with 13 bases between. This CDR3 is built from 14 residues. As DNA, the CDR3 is TGTGCCAGTAGCCCCCTTTGGGGGCAAGAGACCCAGTACTTC. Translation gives CASSPLWGQETQYF.

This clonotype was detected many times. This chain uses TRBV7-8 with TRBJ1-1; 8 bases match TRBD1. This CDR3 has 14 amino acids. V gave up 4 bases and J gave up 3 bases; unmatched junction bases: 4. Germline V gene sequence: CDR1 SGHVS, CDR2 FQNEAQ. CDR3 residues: CASSYQTGDTEAFF. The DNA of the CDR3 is TGTGCCAGCAGCTATCAGACAGGGGACACTGAAGCTTTCTTT.

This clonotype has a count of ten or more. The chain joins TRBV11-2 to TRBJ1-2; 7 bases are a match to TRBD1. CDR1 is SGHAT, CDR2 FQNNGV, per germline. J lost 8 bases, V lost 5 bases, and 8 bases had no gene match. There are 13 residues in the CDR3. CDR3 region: CASSPDRPLGYTF. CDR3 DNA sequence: TGTGCCAGCAGCCCGGACAGGCCCTTGGGCTACACCTTC. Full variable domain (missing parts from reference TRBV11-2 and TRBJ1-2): EAGVAQSPRYKIIEKRQSVAFWCNPISGHATLYWYQQILGQGPKLLIQFQNNGVVDDSQLPKDRFSAERLKGVDSTLKIQPAKLEDSAVYLCASSPDRPLGYTFGSGTRLTVV.

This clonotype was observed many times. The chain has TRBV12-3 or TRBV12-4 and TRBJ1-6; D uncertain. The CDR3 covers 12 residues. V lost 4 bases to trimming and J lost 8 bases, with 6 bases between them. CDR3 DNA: TGTGCCAGCAGTTACCAGGATTCACCCCTCCACTTT. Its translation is CASSYQDSPLHF.

CDR3 residues: CASRLGPYTQYF. The DNA of the CDR3 is TGTGCCAGCAGACTGGGACCCTATACGCAGTATTTT. The chain recombines TRBV12-3 or TRBV12-4 with TRBJ2-3, with D possibly being TRBD1 or TRBD2 (5 bases each). V lost 6 bases to trimming and J lost 7 bases, with 11 bases between them. The CDR3 extends over 12 amino acids.

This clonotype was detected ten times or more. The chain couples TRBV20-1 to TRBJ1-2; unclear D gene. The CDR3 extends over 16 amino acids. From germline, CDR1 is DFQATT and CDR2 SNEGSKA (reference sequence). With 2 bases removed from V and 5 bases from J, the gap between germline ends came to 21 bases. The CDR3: CSARTTTHRLTYGYTF. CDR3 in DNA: TGCAGTGCTAGAACCACCACACACCGACTCACTTATGGCTACACCTTC.

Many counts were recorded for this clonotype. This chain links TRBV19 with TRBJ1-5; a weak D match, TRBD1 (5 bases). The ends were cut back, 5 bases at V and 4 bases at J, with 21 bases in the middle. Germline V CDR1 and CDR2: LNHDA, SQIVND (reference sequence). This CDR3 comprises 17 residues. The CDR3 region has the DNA TGTGCCAGTAGTGCCCCAAGGGGTAGGGAACGAAATCAGCCCCAGCATTTT. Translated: CASSAPRGRERNQPQHF.